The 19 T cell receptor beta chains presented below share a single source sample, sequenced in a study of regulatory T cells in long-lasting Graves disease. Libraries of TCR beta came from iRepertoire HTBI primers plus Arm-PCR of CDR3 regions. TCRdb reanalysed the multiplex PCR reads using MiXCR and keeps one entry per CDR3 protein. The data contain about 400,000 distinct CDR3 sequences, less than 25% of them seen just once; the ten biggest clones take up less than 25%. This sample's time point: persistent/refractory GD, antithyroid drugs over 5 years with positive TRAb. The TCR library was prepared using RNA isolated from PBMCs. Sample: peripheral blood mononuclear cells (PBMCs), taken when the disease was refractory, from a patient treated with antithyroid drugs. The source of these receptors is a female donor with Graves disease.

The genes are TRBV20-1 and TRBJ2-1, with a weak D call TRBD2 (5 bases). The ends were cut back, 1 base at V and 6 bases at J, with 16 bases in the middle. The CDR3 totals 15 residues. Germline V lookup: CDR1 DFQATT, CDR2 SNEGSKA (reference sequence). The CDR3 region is CSARGYPSRSNEQFF. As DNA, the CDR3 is TGCAGTGCTAGAGGCTATCCTAGCAGGAGCAATGAGCAGTTCTTC.

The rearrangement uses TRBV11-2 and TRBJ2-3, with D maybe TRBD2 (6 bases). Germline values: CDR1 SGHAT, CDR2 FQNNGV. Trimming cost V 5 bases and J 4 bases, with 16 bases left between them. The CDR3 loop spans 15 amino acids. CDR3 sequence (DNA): TGTGCCAGCAGCCAGGAGGGCCGTTTCGCAGATACGCAGTATTTT. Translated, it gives CASSQEGRFADTQYF.

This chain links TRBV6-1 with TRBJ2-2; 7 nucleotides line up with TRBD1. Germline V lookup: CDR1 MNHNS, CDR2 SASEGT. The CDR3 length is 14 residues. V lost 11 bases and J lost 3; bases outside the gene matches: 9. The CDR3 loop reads CASAPQGDTGELFF. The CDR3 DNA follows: TGTGCCTCCGCCCCCCAGGGGGACACCGGGGAGCTGTTTTTT.

The CDR3 loop is CASRPGQANTGELFF. Written as DNA, the CDR3 is TGCGCCAGCAGGCCGGGACAGGCTAACACCGGGGAGCTGTTTTTT. The chain employs TRBV5-1 and TRBJ2-2; 8 bases map to TRBD1. V lost 5 bases to trimming and J lost 2 bases; unmatched junction nucleotides: 5. CDR1 and CDR2 from the germline V gene are SGHRS and YFSETQ. The CDR3 covers 15 residues.

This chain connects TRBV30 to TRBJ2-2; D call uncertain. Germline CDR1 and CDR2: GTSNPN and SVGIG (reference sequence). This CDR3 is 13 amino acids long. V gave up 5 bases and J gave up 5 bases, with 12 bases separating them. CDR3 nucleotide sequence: TGTGCCTGGGGGATTTTGGGGACCGGGGAGCTGTTTTTT. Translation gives CAWGILGTGELFF.

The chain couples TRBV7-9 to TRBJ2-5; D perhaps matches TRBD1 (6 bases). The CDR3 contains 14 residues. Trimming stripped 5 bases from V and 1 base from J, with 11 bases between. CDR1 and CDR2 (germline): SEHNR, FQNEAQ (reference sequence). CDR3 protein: CASSPGQPQETQYF. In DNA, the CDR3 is TGTGCCAGCAGCCCAGGACAGCCCCAAGAGACCCAGTACTTC.

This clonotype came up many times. CDR3 residues: CASSPGTGGYGSTGELFF. CDR3 nucleotide sequence: TGTGCCAGCAGTCCAGGGACAGGGGGCTACGGTAGCACCGGGGAGCTGTTTTTT. J is TRBJ2-2 and V is TRBV27; 12 bases agree with TRBD1. Germline CDR1 reads MNHEY; CDR2 reads SMNVEV (reference sequence). With 5 bases clipped from V and 4 bases from J, the junction kept 11 bases outside the gene matches. This CDR3 region has 18 residues.

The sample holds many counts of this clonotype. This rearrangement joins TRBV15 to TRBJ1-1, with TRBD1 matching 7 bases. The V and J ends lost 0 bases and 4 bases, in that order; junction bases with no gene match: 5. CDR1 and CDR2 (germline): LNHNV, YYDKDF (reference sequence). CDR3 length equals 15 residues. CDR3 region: CATSRDQNRGTEAFF. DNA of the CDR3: TGTGCCACCAGCAGAGACCAAAACAGGGGCACTGAAGCTTTCTTT.

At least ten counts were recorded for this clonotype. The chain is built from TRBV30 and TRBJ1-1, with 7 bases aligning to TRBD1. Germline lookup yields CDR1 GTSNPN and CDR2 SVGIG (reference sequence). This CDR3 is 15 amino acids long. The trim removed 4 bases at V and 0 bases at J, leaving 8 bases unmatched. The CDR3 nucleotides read TGTGCCTGGATTGGCGAGGGGGCTGTGAACACTGAAGCTTTCTTT. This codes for CAWIGEGAVNTEAFF.

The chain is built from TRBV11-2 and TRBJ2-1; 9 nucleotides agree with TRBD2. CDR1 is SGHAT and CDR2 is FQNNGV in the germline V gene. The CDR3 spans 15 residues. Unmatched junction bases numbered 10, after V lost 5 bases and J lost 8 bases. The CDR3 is CASSAPGLAAYEQFF. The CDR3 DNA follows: TGTGCCAGCAGCGCCCCGGGACTAGCCGCATATGAGCAGTTCTTC.

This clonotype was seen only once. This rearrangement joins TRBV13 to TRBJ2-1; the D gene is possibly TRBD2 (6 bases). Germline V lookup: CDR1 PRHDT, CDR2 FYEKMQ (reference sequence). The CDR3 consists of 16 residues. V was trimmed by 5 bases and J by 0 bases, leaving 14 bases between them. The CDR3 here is CASSPSGGRSYNEQFF. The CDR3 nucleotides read TGTGCCAGCAGCCCCTCCGGGGGACGCTCCTACAATGAGCAGTTCTTC.

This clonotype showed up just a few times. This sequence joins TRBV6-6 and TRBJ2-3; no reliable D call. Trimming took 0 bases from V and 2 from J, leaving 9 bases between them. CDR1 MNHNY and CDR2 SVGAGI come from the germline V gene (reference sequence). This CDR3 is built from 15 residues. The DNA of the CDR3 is TGTGCCAGCAGTTACTCTTTGGCGCCCACAGATACGCAGTATTTT. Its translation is CASSYSLAPTDTQYF.

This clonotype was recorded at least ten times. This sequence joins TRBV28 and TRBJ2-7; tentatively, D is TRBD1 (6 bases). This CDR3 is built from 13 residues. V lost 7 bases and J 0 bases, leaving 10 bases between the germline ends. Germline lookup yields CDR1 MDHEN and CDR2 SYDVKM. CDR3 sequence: CASTLQGSYEQYF. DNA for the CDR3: TGTGCCAGCACCCTACAGGGCTCCTACGAGCAGTACTTC. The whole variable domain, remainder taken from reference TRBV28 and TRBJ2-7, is DVKVTQSSRYLVKRTGEKVFLECVQDMDHENMFWYRQDPGLGLRLIYFSYDVKMKEKGDIPEGYSVSREKKERFSLILESASTNQTSMYLCASTLQGSYEQYFGPGTRLTVT.

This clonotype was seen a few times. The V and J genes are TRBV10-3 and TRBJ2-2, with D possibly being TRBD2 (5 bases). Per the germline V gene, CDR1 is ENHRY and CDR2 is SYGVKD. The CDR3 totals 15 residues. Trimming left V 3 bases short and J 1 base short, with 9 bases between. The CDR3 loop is CAISEGSVNTGELFF. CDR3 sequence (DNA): TGTGCCATCAGTGAAGGGAGTGTGAACACCGGGGAGCTGTTTTTT.

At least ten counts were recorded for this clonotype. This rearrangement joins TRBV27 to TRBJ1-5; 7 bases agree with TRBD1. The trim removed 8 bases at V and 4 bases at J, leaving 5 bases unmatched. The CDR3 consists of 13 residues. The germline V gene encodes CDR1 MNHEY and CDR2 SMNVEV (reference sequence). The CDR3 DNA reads TGTGCCAGCGCTACAGGGGCGAATCAGCCCCAGCATTTT. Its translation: CASATGANQPQHF.

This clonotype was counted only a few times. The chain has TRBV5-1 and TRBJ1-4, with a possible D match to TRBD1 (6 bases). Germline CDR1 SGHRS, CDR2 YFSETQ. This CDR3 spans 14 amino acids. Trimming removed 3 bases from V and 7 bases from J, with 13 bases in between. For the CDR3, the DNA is TGCGCCAGCAGCTACGGACAGCATGGTGAAAAACTGTTTTTT. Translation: CASSYGQHGEKLFF. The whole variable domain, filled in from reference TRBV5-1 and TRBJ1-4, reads KAGVTQTPRYLIKTRGQQVTLSCSPISGHRSVSWYQQTPGQGLQFLFEYFSETQRNKGNFPGRFSGRQFSNSRSEMNVSTLELGDSALYLCASSYGQHGEKLFFGSGTQLSVL.

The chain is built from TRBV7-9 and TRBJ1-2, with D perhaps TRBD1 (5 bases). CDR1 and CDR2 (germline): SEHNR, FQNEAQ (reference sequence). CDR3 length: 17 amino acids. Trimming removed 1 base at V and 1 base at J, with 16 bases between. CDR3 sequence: CASSLVIVQENNYGYTF. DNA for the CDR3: TGTGCCAGCAGCTTAGTTATCGTACAGGAAAATAACTATGGCTACACCTTC.

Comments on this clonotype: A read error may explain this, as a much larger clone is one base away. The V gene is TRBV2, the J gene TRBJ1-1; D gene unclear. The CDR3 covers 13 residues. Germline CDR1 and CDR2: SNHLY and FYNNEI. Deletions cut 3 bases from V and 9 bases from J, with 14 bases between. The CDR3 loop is CASSDEWDTKAFF. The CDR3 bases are TGTGCCAGCAGTGACGAGTGGGATACTAAAGCTTTCTTT. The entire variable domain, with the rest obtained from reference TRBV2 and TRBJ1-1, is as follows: EPEVTQTPSHQVTQMGQEVILRCVPISNHLYFYWYRQILGQKVEFLVSFYNNEISEKSEIFDDQFSVERPDGSNFTLKIRSTKLEDSAMYFCASSDEWDTKAFFGQGTRLTVV.

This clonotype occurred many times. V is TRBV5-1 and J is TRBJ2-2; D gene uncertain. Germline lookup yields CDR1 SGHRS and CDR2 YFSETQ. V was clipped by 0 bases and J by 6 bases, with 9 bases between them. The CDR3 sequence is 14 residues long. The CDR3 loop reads CASSLVVGAGELFF. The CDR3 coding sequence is TGCGCCAGCAGCTTGGTGGTTGGGGCCGGGGAGCTGTTTTTT.